Listed below are T cell receptor beta chains from one sample, sequenced in a study of cytomegalovirus exposure and HLA in healthy donors. The protocol was immunoSEQ multiplex PCR, while the TCRdb copy is restricted to in-frame clones and leaves out a portion. The sample data list around 130,000 clones. Input material: PBMCs. These receptor sequences come from a woman aged 55-75 years in good health and CMV-seronegative. The CDR3 runs from the conserved cysteine through the conserved F or W. The D gene is left open where the match is weak.

CSVAVAQETQYF,TGCAGCGTTGCAGTGGCCCAAGAGACCCAGTACTTC,TRBV29-1,.,TRBJ2-5
CAISGVAGGQNYGYTF,TGTGCCATCAGTGGCGTGGCGGGGGGACAGAACTATGGCTACACCTTC,TRBV10-3,TRBD1,TRBJ1-2
CASSAYGQGSSYEQYF,TGTGCCAGCAGTGCCTACGGGCAGGGGAGCTCCTACGAGCAGTACTTC,TRBV28,.,TRBJ2-7
CASSTSGGSGSGANVLTF,TGTGCCAGTAGTACCTCAGGGGGCTCTGGATCTGGGGCCAACGTCCTGACTTTC,TRBV19,TRBD1,TRBJ2-6
CASSSSVGLAGGFGADTQYF,TGCGCCAGCAGCTCCTCAGTAGGACTAGCGGGGGGCTTTGGGGCAGATACGCAGTATTTT,TRBV5-1,TRBD2,TRBJ2-3
CASSPRENSPLHF,TGTGCCAGCAGCCCTCGGGAGAATTCACCCCTCCACTTT,TRBV6-5,.,TRBJ1-6
CASSLFRGRANQPQHF,TGTGCCAGCAGTTTATTTCGGGGGAGGGCCAATCAGCCCCAGCATTTT,TRBV28,.,TRBJ1-5
CAISEQVYGYTF,TGTGCCATCAGTGAACAGGTCTATGGCTACACCTTC,TRBV10-3,.,TRBJ1-2
CASSLTANTEAFF,TGTGCCAGCAGCCTGACAGCGAACACTGAAGCTTTCTTT,TRBV11-1,.,TRBJ1-1
CASSGKGANTDTQYF,TGCGCCAGCAGTGGTAAGGGGGCCAACACAGATACGCAGTATTTT,TRBV10-1,TRBD1,TRBJ2-3
CASSYRQGGQPQHF,TGTGCCAGCAGTTACAGGCAGGGAGGTCAGCCCCAGCATTTT,TRBV6-6,.,TRBJ1-5
CASSLTASGFLDYGYTF,TGCGCCAGCAGCTTGACAGCATCGGGATTCCTAGACTATGGCTACACCTTC,TRBV5-1,.,TRBJ1-2
CASSLSRGHGEKLFF,TGTGCCAGCAGCTTATCTCGGGGTCATGGTGAAAAACTGTTTTTT,TRBV11-1,.,TRBJ1-4
CASSDVGGGGIQYF,TGTGCCAGCAGTGATGTCGGGGGAGGTGGCATTCAGTACTTC,TRBV2,.,TRBJ2-4
CASSLRRVRGPTNEKLFF,TGTGCCAGCTCACTAAGACGTGTCAGGGGCCCAACTAATGAAAAACTGTTTTTT,TRBV18,.,TRBJ1-4
CAWSVRRRVIYNEQFF,TGTGCCTGGAGTGTACGTCGGCGGGTCATTTACAATGAGCAGTTCTTC,TRBV30,.,TRBJ2-1
CASSELGANTEAFF,TGTGCCAGCAGTGAACTGGGGGCAAACACTGAAGCTTTCTTT,TRBV6-1,.,TRBJ1-1
CASSVIHRGLSYEQYF,TGTGCCAGCAGTGTGATCCACAGGGGGCTATCCTACGAGCAGTACTTC,TRBV2,TRBD1,TRBJ2-7
CASSKTGTVEAFF,TGTGCCAGTAGTAAAACCGGGACAGTTGAAGCTTTCTTT,TRBV19,TRBD1,TRBJ1-1
CASSLKSGGHEQYF,TGTGCCAGCAGCCTTAAATCAGGGGGCCACGAGCAGTACTTC,TRBV9,TRBD1,TRBJ2-7
CASTQHPGQGLSGANVLTF,TGTGCCAGCACCCAACATCCGGGACAGGGATTGTCTGGGGCCAACGTCCTGACTTTC,TRBV7-3,TRBD1,TRBJ2-6
CASSLSVAGNEQFF,TGTGCTAGCAGCTTATCGGTAGCGGGCAATGAGCAGTTCTTC,TRBV7-7,TRBD2,TRBJ2-1
CASSDGQGYGYTF,TGTGCCAGCAGTGACGGGCAGGGCTATGGCTACACCTTC,TRBV6-4,.,TRBJ1-2
CASRNARGDNNQPQHF,TGTGCCAGCAGAAATGCAAGAGGGGACAACAATCAGCCCCAGCATTTT,TRBV7-2,.,TRBJ1-5
CASSSQGTEQYF,TGTGCCAGCTCTTCACAGGGGACCGAGCAGTACTTC,TRBV18,TRBD1,TRBJ2-7
CASSRQGSLNTEAFF,TGTGCCAGTAGCCGACAGGGATCCCTAAACACTGAAGCTTTCTTT,TRBV19,TRBD1,TRBJ1-1
CASSLSISGNTIYF,TGCGCCAGCAGCTTAAGCATCTCTGGAAACACCATATATTTT,TRBV5-1,.,TRBJ1-3
CASSQGQRNSYEQYF,TGTGCCAGCAGCCAGGGACAGAGAAACTCCTACGAGCAGTACTTC,TRBV4-2,TRBD1,TRBJ2-7
CASSPDRAGEKLFF,TGTGCCAGCAGTCCCGACAGGGCAGGTGAAAAACTGTTTTTT,TRBV2,TRBD1,TRBJ1-4
CASSPETGVEQYF,TGTGCTAGCAGCCCAGAGACAGGGGTCGAGCAGTACTTC,TRBV7-7,TRBD1,TRBJ2-7
CAISGGVTYEQYF,TGTGCCATCAGTGGCGGCGTAACCTACGAGCAGTACTTC,TRBV10-3,.,TRBJ2-7
CASSRDRFPDTQYF,TGTGCCAGCAGTCGGGACAGGTTTCCAGATACGCAGTATTTT,TRBV2,TRBD1,TRBJ2-3
CASSLGTGFDYGYTF,TGTGCCAGCAGCTTAGGGACAGGGTTCGACTATGGCTACACCTTC,TRBV7-8,TRBD1,TRBJ1-2
CASSEGANYEQYF,TGTGCCAGCAGTGAGGGCGCCAACTACGAGCAGTACTTC,TRBV25-1,.,TRBJ2-7
CASTTEQNTEAFF,TGTGCCAGCACGACAGAACAGAACACTGAAGCTTTCTTT,TRBV6-1,.,TRBJ1-1
CASSHERGGVSQPQHF,TGCGCCAGCAGCCACGAGAGAGGGGGCGTCAGCCAGCCCCAGCATTTT,TRBV4-1,TRBD1,TRBJ1-5
CASSLSPTYEQYF,TGTGCCAGCAGTTTATCTCCTACCTACGAGCAGTACTTC,TRBV28,.,TRBJ2-7
CASSPDFNEQFF,TGTGCCAGCAGCCCGGACTTTAATGAGCAGTTCTTC,TRBV11-2,.,TRBJ2-1
CASSLALGGETQYF,TGTGCCAGCAGTTTGGCCCTCGGGGGTGAGACCCAGTACTTC,TRBV28,.,TRBJ2-5
CASRSTGYTDTQYF,TGTGCCAGCAGGTCGACAGGTTACACAGATACGCAGTATTTT,TRBV28,.,TRBJ2-3
CASSVDSPDRTRGNVLTF,TGTGCCAGCAGCGTAGACAGTCCGGACAGGACGAGGGGCAACGTCCTGACTTTC,TRBV9,TRBD1,TRBJ2-6
CASTTSRTSFTGELFF,TGCGCCAGCACCACGAGCCGGACTTCTTTCACCGGGGAGCTGTTTTTT,TRBV10-1,.,TRBJ2-2
CASSMGRAGMMALAKNIQYF,TGTGCCAGTAGTATGGGTAGGGCAGGGATGATGGCTTTAGCCAAAAACATTCAGTACTTC,TRBV19,.,TRBJ2-4
CASSPGTGGEVGGYTF,TGTGCCAGCTCACCAGGGACAGGGGGCGAAGTCGGCGGCTACACCTTC,TRBV18,TRBD1,TRBJ1-2
CAWGRGLATNTEAFF,TGTGCCTGGGGGAGGGGCCTGGCCACGAACACTGAAGCTTTCTTT,TRBV30,.,TRBJ1-1
CASSPSGQGSDTQYF,TGTGCCAGCAGCCCCTCTGGACAGGGTTCAGATACGCAGTATTTT,TRBV28,TRBD1,TRBJ2-3
CAWKVSSDEQYF,TGTGCCTGGAAGGTTTCTAGCGACGAGCAGTACTTC,TRBV30,.,TRBJ2-7
CASSFGRDQQAFF,TGCGCCAGCAGCTTTGGCAGGGATCAGCAAGCTTTCTTT,TRBV5-1,.,TRBJ1-1
CASSDKGSGIYYEQYF,TGCGCCAGCAGCGACAAGGGTAGCGGGATATACTACGAGCAGTACTTC,TRBV5-1,TRBD2,TRBJ2-7
CASIQNGDSQTQYF,TGTGCCAGCATCCAGAACGGGGATTCACAGACCCAGTACTTC,TRBV2,.,TRBJ2-5
CASSSGQGQGSPLHF,TGTGCCAGCAGTTCAGGACAGGGGCAGGGTTCACCCCTCCACTTT,TRBV28,TRBD1,TRBJ1-6
CASSEAPAEIQETQYF,TGTGCCAGCAGTGAAGCCCCAGCGGAGATCCAAGAGACCCAGTACTTC,TRBV2,.,TRBJ2-5
CASSTSHLAGGLYEQFF,TGTGCCAGCAGTACCTCCCATCTAGCGGGGGGGCTTTATGAGCAGTTCTTC,TRBV28,TRBD2,TRBJ2-1
CASSVGGTYEQYF,TGTGCCAGCAGCGTTGGCGGAACCTACGAGCAGTACTTC,TRBV9,.,TRBJ2-7
CANRLEPGLAGDTGELFF,TGTGCCAACCGTCTAGAACCGGGACTAGCGGGAGACACCGGGGAGCTGTTTTTT,TRBV2,TRBD2,TRBJ2-2
CASSLGEQAAEQYF,TGCGCCAGCAGCCTTGGAGAACAGGCGGCCGAGCAGTACTTC,TRBV5-1,.,TRBJ2-7
CASSLGQTYEQYF,TGTGCCAGCAGCTTAGGACAGACCTACGAGCAGTACTTC,TRBV13,.,TRBJ2-7
CASSLGTDTEAFF,TGTGCCAGCAGCTTAGGAACAGACACTGAAGCTTTCTTT,TRBV7-9,.,TRBJ1-1
CASSPTLRGGTEAFF,TGTGCCAGCAGCCCCACCCTCAGGGGTGGGACTGAAGCTTTCTTT,TRBV5-4,.,TRBJ1-1